The text below deals with one T cell receptor beta chain. The data were taken from a study of identical twins. The CDR3 has 15 residues. V gave up 4 bases and J gave up 1 base, with 16 bases separating them. CDR1 and CDR2 (germline): SQVTM, ANQGSEA. TCRdb recomputed calls from the 5' RACE reads with MiXCR, one row per CDR3 protein. The repertoire includes about 720,000 distinct CDR3 sequences, about 20% of them detected once, and around 14% sits in the top ten. A further study also used this sample, focusing on T cells expressing NK-cell markers.

The chain is built from TRBV29-1 and TRBJ2-5; no clear D. The clonotype originates from a woman aged 18-29 years in good health. Sequences were obtained from PBMCs. For the CDR3, the DNA is TGCAGCGTTGTTATTCCGGGCAGCACCCAAGAGACCCAGTACTTC. Translation gives CSVVIPGSTQETQYF.